The 29 T cell receptor beta chains given below trace back to one sample, sequenced in a study of PD-1 blockade in classical Hodgkin lymphoma. The assay was immunoSEQ multiplex PCR, and TCRdb's table has in-frame clones only and misses some. Altogether about 40,000 clones are present, 88% being singletons, with the ten largest covering 7% to 9%. Every patient relapsed after autologous stem cell transplantation, and brentuximab vedotin exposure varied. This specimen was peripheral blood mononuclear cells (PBMCs), taken before the second cycle of nivolumab. These receptors were obtained from a human donor with classical Hodgkin lymphoma.

The chain couples TRBV11-2 to TRBJ2-6; D might be TRBD2 (6 bases). There are 16 residues in the CDR3. Trimming removed 8 bases from V and 4 bases from J, with 18 bases in between. The germline V gene encodes CDR1 SGHAT and CDR2 FQNNGV. The CDR3, as DNA: TGTGCCAGCGGGTATTTGGGGGGATCAGGGGCCAACGTCCTGACTTTC. Translated: CASGYLGGSGANVLTF.

The chain employs TRBV6-4 and TRBJ2-3; TRBD1 matches at 7 bases. CDR1 is MRHNA, CDR2 SNTAGT, per germline. This CDR3 is built from 16 residues. With V trimmed by 2 bases and J by 2 bases, 7 bases remained unmatched. The CDR3 sequence is CASSDAPTGPTDTQYF. The CDR3 coding sequence is TGTGCCAGCAGTGACGCCCCGACAGGGCCCACAGATACGCAGTATTTT.

The V gene is TRBV18, the J gene TRBJ2-7, with a possible D match to TRBD2 (6 bases). The CDR3 loop spans 16 amino acids. Trimming took off 3 bases at V and 0 bases at J, with 15 bases between the two ends. Germline lookup yields CDR1 KGHSH and CDR2 LQKENI. The CDR3, as DNA: TGTGCCAGCTCACCTTACTTAGCGGAATCCTCCTACGAGCAGTACTTC. Translating it yields CASSPYLAESSYEQYF. The variable domain in full, with the rest retrieved from reference TRBV18 and TRBJ2-7, is NAGVMQNPRHLVRRRGQEARLRCSPMKGHSHVYWYRQLPEEGLKFMVYLQKENIIDESGMPKERFSAEFPKEGPSILRIQQVVRGDSAAYFCASSPYLAESSYEQYFGPGTRLTVT.

This chain connects TRBV5-1 to TRBJ1-1; TRBD1 matches 10 bases. Germline V gene lookup returns CDR1 SGHRS and CDR2 YFSETQ. J was trimmed by 0 bases and V by 4 bases; bases with no gene match: 9. The CDR3 length is 17 residues. The CDR3 is CASSTLGQGGMNTEAFF. DNA of the CDR3: TGCGCCAGCAGCACGCTTGGACAGGGGGGGATGAACACTGAAGCTTTCTTT.

This clone appeared a single time. This rearrangement joins TRBV7-6 to TRBJ2-1; D is possibly TRBD1 or TRBD2 (5 bases each). Germline lookup yields CDR1 SGHVS and CDR2 FNYEAQ. This CDR3 spans 15 amino acids. V shed 5 bases and J shed 7 bases, with 18 bases lying between them. In nucleotides, the CDR3 is TGTGCCAGCAGCCTCCCGGGGCGGGCTAGAAATGAGCAGTTCTTC. Encoded protein: CASSLPGRARNEQFF. Based on the CDR3 plus reference TRBV7-6 and TRBJ2-1, the full variable domain is GAGVSQSPRYKVTKRGQDVALRCDPISGHVSLYWYRQALGQGPEFLTYFNYEAQQDKSGLPNDRFSAERPEGSISTLTIQRTEQRDSAMYRCASSLPGRARNEQFFGPGTRLTVL.

This sequence joins TRBV2 and TRBJ1-2; the D is unclear. The CDR3 sequence is 12 residues long. Germline V gene sequence: CDR1 SNHLY, CDR2 FYNNEI. Trimming left V 7 bases short and J 6 bases short, with 12 bases between. CDR3 nucleotide sequence: TGTGCCAGCACCGAGGGCAGTGATGGCTACACCTTC. Translation: CASTEGSDGYTF. The complete variable domain, with remaining parts taken from reference TRBV2 and TRBJ1-2, reads EPEVTQTPSHQVTQMGQEVILRCVPISNHLYFYWYRQILGQKVEFLVSFYNNEISEKSEIFDDQFSVERPDGSNFTLKIRSTKLEDSAMYFCASTEGSDGYTFGSGTRLTVV.

The gene calls are TRBV7-9 and TRBJ1-1; D is uncertain. Trimming removed 6 bases at V and 0 bases at J, with 8 bases between. Germline V lookup: CDR1 SEHNR, CDR2 FQNEAQ (reference sequence). This CDR3 spans 13 amino acids. The CDR3 loop is CASRARLNTEAFF. CDR3 nucleotides: TGTGCCAGCAGGGCACGGCTGAACACTGAAGCTTTCTTT.

This chain joins TRBV29-1 and TRBJ1-2; D call uncertain. V lost 8 bases and J 1 base, leaving 14 bases between the germline ends. This CDR3 comprises 13 residues. Germline loops: CDR1 SQVTM, CDR2 ANQGSEA. CDR3 sequence reads: CSIRTHINYGYTF. CDR3 DNA sequence: TGCAGCATCCGGACTCATATTAACTATGGCTACACCTTC. Looking up the rest from reference TRBV29-1 and TRBJ1-2 gives the full variable domain: SAVISQKPSRDICQRGTSLTIQCQVDSQVTMMFWYRQQPGQSLTLIATANQGSEATYESGFVIDKFPISRPNLTFSTLTVSNMSPEDSSIYLCSIRTHINYGYTFGSGTRLTVV.

The chain joins TRBV7-9 to TRBJ2-3; 10 bases fit TRBD2. CDR1 SEHNR and CDR2 FQNEAQ come from the germline V gene (reference sequence). This CDR3 contains 17 residues. V lost 8 bases to trimming and J lost 6 bases; unmatched junction nucleotides: 17. The chain's CDR3 is CASVWQGWASGSDTQYF. The CDR3 nucleotides are TGTGCCAGCGTCTGGCAGGGTTGGGCTAGCGGGAGCGATACGCAGTATTTT.

The rearrangement links TRBV4-1 to TRBJ2-1; D uncertain. The germline V gene encodes CDR1 MGHRA and CDR2 YSYEKL. V was clipped by 4 bases and J by 2 bases, with 9 bases between them. This CDR3 is built from 14 residues. CDR3 protein: CASSLLRTYNEQFF. The CDR3 region has the DNA TGCGCCAGCAGCCTGTTGAGAACCTACAATGAGCAGTTCTTC.

The chain has TRBV27 and TRBJ1-2, with D maybe TRBD1 (5 bases). The CDR3 loop spans 14 amino acids. Germline V gene sequence: CDR1 MNHEY, CDR2 SMNVEV (reference sequence). Between the trimmed V and J ends, which lost 3 bases and 8 bases, there was a span of 16 bases. The CDR3 sequence is CASSFRDGRRGYTF. Written as DNA, the CDR3 is TGTGCCAGCAGTTTCCGGGACGGACGGAGGGGCTACACCTTC.

The chain has TRBV28 and TRBJ2-7; 7 bases are a match to TRBD2. Per germline, CDR1 MDHEN and CDR2 SYDVKM. V trimming: 7 bases; J trimming: 0 bases; junction bases outside the gene matches: 9. The CDR3 contains 15 residues. The CDR3 DNA follows: TGTGCCAGCACCGCCGGGACTACAAGCTCCTACGAGCAGTACTTC. Translation gives CASTAGTTSSYEQYF.

This clone was seen just once. The CDR3: CASSEQGDEQFF. The CDR3, as DNA: TGTGCCAGCAGCGAACAAGGGGATGAGCAGTTCTTC. The chain recombines TRBV21-1 with TRBJ2-1; TRBD1 is the table's D call and was not checked against the DNA. TRBV21-1 is designated a pseudogene. The CDR3 has 12 residues.

The V gene is TRBV14, the J gene TRBJ2-7; TRBD1 aligns across 10 bases. After removal of 4 bases from V and 7 bases from J, the junction contained 4 bases not matched to a gene. In germline, CDR1 is SGHDN, CDR2 FVKESK. This CDR3 has 13 amino acids. The CDR3: CASSRQGAREQYF. Written as DNA, the CDR3 is TGTGCCAGCAGCCGACAGGGGGCAAGGGAGCAGTACTTC.

This chain uses TRBV9 with TRBJ1-1; no firm D call. This CDR3 is built from 14 residues. Germline V gene sequence: CDR1 SGDLS, CDR2 YYNGEE. V lost 0 bases to trimming and J lost 4 bases, with 10 bases between them. The CDR3 protein is CASSVEGRSTEAFF. CDR3 in DNA: TGTGCCAGCAGCGTAGAAGGGAGAAGCACTGAAGCTTTCTTT.

The genes are TRBV6-5 and TRBJ1-3; D call uncertain. This CDR3 contains 14 residues. The V gene's germline CDR1 is MNHEY and CDR2 SVGAGI. V was trimmed by 6 bases and J by 0 bases, leaving 9 bases between them. The CDR3 bases are TGTGCCAGCAGGCGGAGCCCCTCTGGAAACACCATATATTTT. It is translated as CASRRSPSGNTIYF.

As to this clone: As the CDR3 is not closed by the conserved phenylalanine or tryptophan, this likely results from a read error. The DNA is left out, because the CDR3 cannot be placed on it with certainty; the CDR3 is given as TCRdb lists it. The chain combines TRBV29-1 with TRBJ1-1. Inclusive of both ends, the CDR3 amounts to 11 amino acids. Looked up from germline, CDR1 is SQVTM and CDR2 is ANQGSEA. CDR3: CSVRVREQRHI.

This clone occurred once. The gene calls are TRBV6-1 and TRBJ2-2; 9 bases are a match to TRBD1. J gave up 5 bases and V 10 bases, and 11 bases lay outside the gene matches. Germline V gene lookup returns CDR1 MNHNS and CDR2 SASEGT. The CDR3 covers 15 residues. The CDR3 reads CAIRGQGKKTGELFF. CDR3 coding DNA: TGTGCCATCCGGGGACAGGGAAAGAAGACCGGGGAGCTGTTTTTT.

The V call is TRBV28, the J call TRBJ1-2; a possible D gene is TRBD1 (6 bases). CDR3 length: 17 residues. CDR1 and CDR2 (germline): MDHEN, SYDVKM. Trimming took 6 bases from V and 0 from J, leaving 20 bases between them. CDR3 sequence: CASSLIVRDTPNYGYTF. CDR3 coding DNA: TGTGCCAGCAGCTTAATAGTACGGGACACCCCTAACTATGGCTACACCTTC.

The chain has TRBV19 and TRBJ1-4; 8 nucleotides line up with TRBD1. This CDR3 spans 16 amino acids. V lost 1 base and J lost 6; bases outside the gene matches: 7. Looked up from germline, CDR1 is LNHDA and CDR2 is SQIVND (reference sequence). CDR3 DNA: TGTGCCAGTAGTATAGCCCAGGGGGCGCTGGATGAAAAACTGTTTTTT. As protein: CASSIAQGALDEKLFF.

The chain couples TRBV30 to TRBJ2-5; 9 bases fit TRBD1. The V and J ends lost 5 bases and 4 bases, in that order; junction bases with no gene match: 11. Germline V gene sequence: CDR1 GTSNPN, CDR2 SVGIG (reference sequence). CDR3 length: 15 residues. CDR3 loop: CAWVKQDRGGETQYF. The CDR3 bases are TGTGCCTGGGTGAAACAGGACAGGGGAGGAGAGACCCAGTACTTC.

V gene TRBV5-1 combines with J gene TRBJ2-5, with D perhaps TRBD2 (6 bases). Germline CDR1 is SGHRS and CDR2 is YFSETQ. The CDR3 totals 15 residues. Trimming shortened V by 0 bases and J by 1 base, and 10 bases separated the two germline ends. CDR3 sequence (DNA): TGCGCCAGCAGCTTGGGGGGGGAGGCCCAAGAGACCCAGTACTTC. This sequence encodes CASSLGGEAQETQYF.

This sequence joins TRBV5-4 and TRBJ1-1; tentatively, D is TRBD1 (6 bases). V lost 5 bases, J lost 8 bases, and 16 bases lay in between. CDR1 is SGHNT and CDR2 is YYREEE in the germline V gene (reference sequence). CDR3 size: 13 residues. The CDR3 is CASRYQGTPEAFF. Here the CDR3 DNA reads TGTGCCAGCAGATATCAGGGGACCCCCGAAGCTTTCTTT.

This clone was seen only once. The chain combines TRBV9 with TRBJ2-5; 8 bases align to TRBD1. The germline gives CDR1 SGDLS, CDR2 YYNGEE. V shed 4 bases, J shed 5 bases, and the junction held 4 bases outside the gene matches. The CDR3 length is 13 residues. CDR3 loop: CASSNRQGETQYF. The DNA for the CDR3 is TGTGCCAGCAGCAACCGACAGGGGGAGACCCAGTACTTC.

The sample holds a few counts of this clone. This rearrangement joins TRBV9 to TRBJ2-7; D is tentatively TRBD1 or TRBD2 (5 bases each). The V gene lost 5 bases and the J gene lost 0 bases, with 18 bases spanning the gap. Germline CDR1 is SGDLS and CDR2 is YYNGEE. CDR3 size: 16 residues. This CDR3 reads CASSDPRDGSSYEQYF. For the CDR3, the DNA is TGTGCCAGCAGTGATCCCCGGGACGGAAGCTCCTACGAGCAGTACTTC.

The rearrangement links TRBV7-8 to TRBJ2-5; TRBD2 might be the D (6 bases). Germline V gives CDR1 SGHVS, CDR2 FQNEAQ. This CDR3 comprises 15 residues. V shed 5 bases and J shed 5 bases, with 18 bases lying between them. The CDR3 bases are TGTGCCAGCAGCCTCTCTAGCTTCGGAGGGGAGACCCAGTACTTC. Amino acid sequence: CASSLSSFGGETQYF.

This clone was detected once. The J gene is TRBJ2-7, the V gene TRBV5-6; weak D call: TRBD2 (5 bases). CDR1 and CDR2 from the germline V gene are SGHDT and YYEEEE. CDR3 length equals 14 residues. Trimming removed 0 bases at V and 5 bases at J, with 12 bases between. CDR3 sequence reads: CASSLAGESHEQYF. The CDR3 DNA follows: TGTGCCAGCAGCTTGGCCGGGGAGAGCCACGAGCAGTACTTC.

The chain carries TRBV11-1 and TRBJ2-6; D unclear. Germline loops: CDR1 SGHAT, CDR2 FQDESV (reference sequence). Trimming shortened V by 3 bases and J by 1 base, and 7 bases separated the two germline ends. The CDR3 spans 15 residues. CDR3 protein: CASSFWASGANVLTF. CDR3 DNA: TGTGCCAGCAGCTTTTGGGCGTCTGGGGCCAACGTCCTGACTTTC.

The CDR3 region has the DNA TGTGCCAGCAGCTTGGGCGGGAGTCTATACAATGAGCAGTTCTTC. Its translation: CASSLGGSLYNEQFF. V and J are TRBV7-8 and TRBJ2-1; the match to TRBD2 covers 7 bases. There are 15 residues in the CDR3. Germline V gene lookup returns CDR1 SGHVS and CDR2 FQNEAQ. The V gene end was trimmed by 3 bases and the J gene end by 4 bases; junction bases not matched to a gene: 6.